A single sample is the source of the 11 T cell receptor beta chains below, sequenced in a study of T cell responses to AZD1222 COVID-19 vaccine. Using immunoSEQ multiplex PCR, the repertoire was profiled, and TCRdb retains in-frame clones only, with some absent. This table has around 130,000 clones, around 94% appearing once. The sequencing used peripheral blood, collected on day 0 of AZD1222 vaccination. These TCRs come from an adult in good health.

The J gene is TRBJ2-1, the V gene TRBV12-3 or TRBV12-4; D may match TRBD1 or TRBD2 (5 bases each). CDR3 length: 13 residues. Trimming cost V 6 bases and J 8 bases, with 14 bases left between them. CDR3 sequence: CASRRGGVDEQFF. The CDR3 bases are TGTGCCAGCAGGAGGGGTGGGGTGGATGAGCAGTTCTTC.

This chain joins TRBV6-5 and TRBJ1-1, with TRBD1 identical over 9 bases. Trimming at V came to 5 bases and at J to 1 base, leaving 5 bases not matched to a gene. The CDR3 is 15 amino acids. CDR1 MNHEY and CDR2 SVGAGI come from the germline V gene. CDR3 coding DNA: TGTGCCAGCAGTACGTTACAGGGGGCGAACACTGAAGCTTTCTTT. Protein sequence: CASSTLQGANTEAFF.

J is TRBJ1-5 and V is TRBV18; D perhaps matches TRBD1 (5 bases). In germline, CDR1 is KGHSH, CDR2 LQKENI. V lost 6 bases and J lost 4, with 16 bases in between. This CDR3 contains 15 residues. This CDR3 reads CASSAGTVNNQPQHF. CDR3 bases: TGTGCCAGCTCCGCCGGGACGGTTAATAATCAGCCCCAGCATTTT.

The genes are TRBV28 and TRBJ2-3, with 16 positions matching TRBD2. Germline V gene data show CDR1 as MDHEN and CDR2 as SYDVKM. This CDR3 comprises 23 residues. The J segment lost 2 bases and the V segment lost 5 bases, leaving 22 bases of the junction unmatched. CDR3 nucleotides: TGTGCCAGCAGTCCGCCAAGGGGGACTAGCGGGAGGGTTGACGGTAGGCTCACAGATACGCAGTATTTT. Translation: CASSPPRGTSGRVDGRLTDTQYF.

V and J are TRBV18 and TRBJ1-1; TRBD1 might be the D (5 bases). This CDR3 has 13 amino acids. Trimming stripped 1 base from V and 4 bases from J, with 7 bases between. In germline, CDR1 is KGHSH, CDR2 LQKENI. CDR3 DNA: TGTGCCAGCTCACCACGGGGGATCACTGAAGCTTTCTTT. Protein product: CASSPRGITEAFF.

CDR3 region: CATSLGTSEVEQYF. As DNA, the CDR3 is TGTGCCACCAGTTTAGGGACTAGCGAGGTCGAGCAGTACTTC. This sequence joins TRBV15 and TRBJ2-7; 10 positions match TRBD2. Germline assignment: CDR1 LNHNV and CDR2 YYDKDF (reference sequence). The CDR3 has 14 residues. After removal of 6 bases from V and 6 bases from J, the junction contained 8 bases not matched to a gene.

The chain recombines TRBV6-6 with TRBJ1-3; 7 bases map to TRBD1. The CDR3 runs 15 residues. V shed 6 bases and J 3 bases; nucleotides not matched to a gene: 8. Per germline, CDR1 MNHNY and CDR2 SVGAGI (reference sequence). The CDR3 sequence is CASSIVRGSGNTIYF. DNA of the CDR3: TGTGCCAGCAGCATCGTCAGGGGGAGTGGAAACACCATATATTTT.

A few counts support this clone. This chain links TRBV19 with TRBJ1-2; no reliable D call. Deletions cut 10 bases from V and 7 bases from J, with 7 bases between. Germline V gene data show CDR1 as LNHDA and CDR2 as SQIVND (reference sequence). CDR3 length: 9 amino acids. CDR3 DNA: TGTGCCACCGGACCTGGCTACACCTTC. Translated, it gives CATGPGYTF.

V usage is TRBV18 and J usage is TRBJ1-4; possibly TRBD1 for D (6 bases). Per the germline V gene, CDR1 is KGHSH and CDR2 is LQKENI. Trimming left V 3 bases short and J 3 bases short, with 11 bases between. The CDR3 has 15 amino acids. DNA of the CDR3: TGTGCCAGCTCACCCCCAGGGGCAGCTAATGAAAAACTGTTTTTT. It specifies CASSPPGAANEKLFF.

The chain combines TRBV6-5 with TRBJ1-3, with 7 bases matching TRBD1. Trimming at V came to 8 bases and at J to 1 base, leaving 8 bases not matched to a gene. CDR3 size: 15 residues. Looked up from germline, CDR1 is MNHEY and CDR2 is SVGAGI. This chain's CDR3 is CASRQGWESGNTIYF. The DNA for the CDR3 is TGTGCCAGCCGACAGGGCTGGGAATCTGGAAACACCATATATTTT.

V usage is TRBV3-1 (or the pseudogene TRBV3-2) and J usage is TRBJ1-2; 7 nucleotides align to TRBD1. The CDR3 has 15 residues. The junction had 8 bases not matched to a gene; V was cut back by 3 bases and J by 4 bases. Germline lookup yields CDR1 LGHDT and CDR2 YNNKEL (reference sequence). CDR3 coding DNA: TGTGCCAGCAGCCAGCAAGACAGGGCGACCTATGGCTACACCTTC. It codes for CASSQQDRATYGYTF.